This T cell receptor beta chain was retrieved from a study of shared clonotypes between healthy human individuals. Study information: Donor ages ranged 18 to 49 years: a couple of women, a few men. General study points: A generally larger estimated richness was seen in naive subsets than in memory subsets.

Only Caucasian adults living in Nashville, Tennessee made up the donor group. For this clone: Its antigen remains unknown. Other DNA sequences in the same sample also yield this CDR3.

The CDR3 runs 15 residues. The germline gives CDR1 KGHSH, CDR2 LQKENI. V shed 0 bases and J shed 1 base, with 9 bases lying between them. The table came from immunoSEQ multiplex PCR; TCRdb's copy has only in-frame clones and leaves some out. The table shows around 2.1 million clones, with approximately 96% occurring only once. The source of this sequence is a man in his late teens or twenties in good health. The chain is built from TRBV18 and TRBJ1-1; D remains ambiguous. The sequenced material came from naive CD4+ T cells sorted from blood. Subset: CD45RA+ positively selected. This CDR3 is CASSPPRGSNTEAFF. As DNA, the CDR3 is TGTGCCAGCTCACCACCCCGAGGGTCGAACACTGAAGCTTTCTTT.